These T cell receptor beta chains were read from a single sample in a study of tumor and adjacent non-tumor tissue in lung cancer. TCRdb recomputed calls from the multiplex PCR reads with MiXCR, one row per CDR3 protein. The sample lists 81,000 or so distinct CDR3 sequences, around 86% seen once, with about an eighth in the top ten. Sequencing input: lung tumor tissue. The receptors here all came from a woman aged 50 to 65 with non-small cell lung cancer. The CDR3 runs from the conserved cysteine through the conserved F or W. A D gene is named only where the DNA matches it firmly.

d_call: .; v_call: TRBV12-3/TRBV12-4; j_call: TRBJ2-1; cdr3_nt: TGTGCCGGCAGTCCCTTTTCGGGAGTAGGCTACAATGAGCAGTTCTTC; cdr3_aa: CAGSPFSGVGYNEQFF
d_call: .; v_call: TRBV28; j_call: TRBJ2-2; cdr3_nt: TGTGCCAGCATTGCGGCACCGAGCACCGGGGAGCTGTTTTTT; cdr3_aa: CASIAAPSTGELFF
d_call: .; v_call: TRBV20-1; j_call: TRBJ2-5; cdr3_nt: TGCAGTGCTATGAACAGAATACCCTTGGGCGAGACCCACTACTTC; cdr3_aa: CSAMNRIPLGETHYF
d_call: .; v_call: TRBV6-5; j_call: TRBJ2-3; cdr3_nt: TGTGCCAGAGTAGAGCAAGATACGCAGTATTTT; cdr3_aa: CARVEQDTQYF
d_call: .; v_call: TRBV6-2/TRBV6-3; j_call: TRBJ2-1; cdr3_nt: TGTGCCAGCAGTTTTAACGGGAAACTCTCCTACAATGAGCAGTTCTTC; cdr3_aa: CASSFNGKLSYNEQFF
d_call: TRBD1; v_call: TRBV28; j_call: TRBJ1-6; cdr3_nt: TGTGCCAGCGGTTCGTACAGGGGGCTAGACTCACCCCTCCACTTT; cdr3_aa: CASGSYRGLDSPLHF
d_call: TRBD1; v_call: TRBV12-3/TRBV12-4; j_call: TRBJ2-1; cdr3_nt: TGTGGCAGCAGTCCCAGGGGGCGGACGGTGGACAATGAGCAATTCTTC; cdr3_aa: CGSSPRGRTVDNEQFF
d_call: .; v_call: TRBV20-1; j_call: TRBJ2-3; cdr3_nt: TGCAGTGCTAGGAAGGCTATTAGCTCATATACGCAGTATTTT; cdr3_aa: CSARKAISSYTQYF
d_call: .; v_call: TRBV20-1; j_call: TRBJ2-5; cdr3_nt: TGCAGTGCTACCAAACCGACGGGGAGCTGCGAAACCCAATACTTC; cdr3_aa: CSATKPTGSCETQYF
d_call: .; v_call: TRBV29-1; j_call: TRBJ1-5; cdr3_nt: TGCAGCGCGGGGTCCGGGGATAATCAGCCCCGGCATTTT; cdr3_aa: CSAGSGDNQPRHF
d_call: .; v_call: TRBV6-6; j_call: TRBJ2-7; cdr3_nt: TGTGCCTGCGCCTACGCCAGGACAGACATCTACGAGCAGTACTTC; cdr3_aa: CACAYARTDIYEQYF
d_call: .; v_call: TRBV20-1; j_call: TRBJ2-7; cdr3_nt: TGCAGTACTAGGGAGAGCAGGGGCCACGAGAAGTACTTC; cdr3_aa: CSTRESRGHEKYF
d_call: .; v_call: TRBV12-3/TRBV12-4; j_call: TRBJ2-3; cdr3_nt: TGTGCCAACAGTTTTGAGACACTAAACACAGATACGCAGTATTTT; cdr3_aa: CANSFETLNTDTQYF
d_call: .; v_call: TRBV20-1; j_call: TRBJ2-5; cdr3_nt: TGCGGTGCTAGATTCTCCCAGGGGCGAGAGACCCAGTACTTC; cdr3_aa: CGARFSQGRETQYF
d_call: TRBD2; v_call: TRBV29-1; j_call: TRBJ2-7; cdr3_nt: TGCAGCGCCAAGGCTAACGGGACCTGGGGGGGTGAGCAGTACTTC; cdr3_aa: CSAKANGTWGGEQYF
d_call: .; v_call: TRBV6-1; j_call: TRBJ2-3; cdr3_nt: TGTGCCAGTTTACACTCACCTCTCACATATACGCAGTATTTT; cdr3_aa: CASLHSPLTYTQYF